One TCR beta chain is described in this entry. The target antigen is unknown. The source of the sample is a study of vaccination effects on CD4 cells after COVID-19. Whole-study results and caveats: After vaccination, at late timepoints, clones induced by infection and by vaccine contracted markedly. Only a single clone (1 of 255 vaccine-induced clones in healthy vaccinees) cross-reacted with common cold coronaviruses.

Antigen-specific CD4+ T cells were expanded with viral peptide pools in the ViraFEST assay before sequencing. Cells that had been cultured for roughly 9 days were the source of isolated CD4+ T cells. The vaccine recipients had no prior SARS-CoV-2 infection, with negative nucleocapsid antibodies. TCRdb's table, derived via immunoSEQ multiplex PCR, lists solely in-frame clones and lacks some. The table has tens of thousands of clones, roughly 73% seen once. The sample consisted of CD4+ T cells from PBMCs cultured with SARS-CoV-2 spike peptides, taken before COVID-19 vaccination. The source of this sequence is a human donor who received a COVID-19 vaccine.

The CDR3 DNA is TGTGCCAGCAGTCTCCAACATGGGGGAGAGCAGTACTTC. As protein: CASSLQHGGEQYF. This sequence joins TRBV27 and TRBJ2-7; D possibly matches TRBD1 or TRBD2 (5 bases each). V lost 5 bases to trimming and J lost 7 bases, with 15 bases between them. CDR1 and CDR2 (germline): MNHEY, SMNVEV (reference sequence). CDR3 length equals 13 residues.